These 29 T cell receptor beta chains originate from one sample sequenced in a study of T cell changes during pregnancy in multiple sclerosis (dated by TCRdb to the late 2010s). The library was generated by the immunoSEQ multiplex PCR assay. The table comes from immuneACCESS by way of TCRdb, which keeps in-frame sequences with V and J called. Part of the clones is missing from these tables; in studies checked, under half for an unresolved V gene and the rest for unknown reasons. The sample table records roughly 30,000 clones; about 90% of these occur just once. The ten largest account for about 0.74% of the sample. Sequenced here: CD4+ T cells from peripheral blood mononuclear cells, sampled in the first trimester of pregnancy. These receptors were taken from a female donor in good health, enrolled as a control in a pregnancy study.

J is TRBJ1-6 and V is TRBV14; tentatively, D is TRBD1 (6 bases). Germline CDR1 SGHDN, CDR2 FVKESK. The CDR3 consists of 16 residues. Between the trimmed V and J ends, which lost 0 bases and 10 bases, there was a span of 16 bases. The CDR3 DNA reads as TGTGCCAGCAGCCAAGATCTGGGGGCTTCACGGTCACCCCTCCACTTT. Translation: CASSQDLGASRSPLHF.

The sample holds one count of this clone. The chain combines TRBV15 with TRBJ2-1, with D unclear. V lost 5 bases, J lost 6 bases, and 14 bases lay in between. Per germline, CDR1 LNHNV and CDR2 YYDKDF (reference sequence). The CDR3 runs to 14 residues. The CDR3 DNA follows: TGTGCCACCAGCGAAGTATCACAGAGCAATGAGCAGTTCTTC. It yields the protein CATSEVSQSNEQFF.

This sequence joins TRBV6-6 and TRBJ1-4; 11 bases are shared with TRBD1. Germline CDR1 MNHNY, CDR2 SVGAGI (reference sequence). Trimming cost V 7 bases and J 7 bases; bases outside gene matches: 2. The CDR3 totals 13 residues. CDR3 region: CASTGQGVEKLFF. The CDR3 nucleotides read TGTGCCAGCACGGGACAGGGGGTTGAAAAACTGTTTTTT.

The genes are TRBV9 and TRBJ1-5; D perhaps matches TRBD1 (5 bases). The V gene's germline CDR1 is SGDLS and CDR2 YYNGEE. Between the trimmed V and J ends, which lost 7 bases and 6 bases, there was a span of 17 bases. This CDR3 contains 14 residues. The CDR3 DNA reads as TGTGCCAGCGGGGGAGGGGAAAGGGGTCAGCCCCAGCATTTT. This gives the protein CASGGGERGQPQHF.

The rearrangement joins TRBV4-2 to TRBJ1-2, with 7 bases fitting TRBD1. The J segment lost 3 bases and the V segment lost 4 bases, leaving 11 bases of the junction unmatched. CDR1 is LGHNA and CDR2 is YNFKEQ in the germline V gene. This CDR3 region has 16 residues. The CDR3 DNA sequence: TGTGCCAGCAGCCCGGAGGAACAGGGGAACTACTATGGCTACACCTTC. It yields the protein CASSPEEQGNYYGYTF.

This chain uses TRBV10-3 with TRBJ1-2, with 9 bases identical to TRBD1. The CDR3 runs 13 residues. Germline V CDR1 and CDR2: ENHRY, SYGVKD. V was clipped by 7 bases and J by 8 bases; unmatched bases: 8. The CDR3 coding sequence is TGTGCCATCACATTAGACAGGGGGGGCGGCTACACCTTC. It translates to CAITLDRGGGYTF.

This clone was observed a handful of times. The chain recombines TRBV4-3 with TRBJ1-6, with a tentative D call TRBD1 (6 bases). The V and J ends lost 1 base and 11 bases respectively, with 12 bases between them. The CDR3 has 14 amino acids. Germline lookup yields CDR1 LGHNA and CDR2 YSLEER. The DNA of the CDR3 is TGCGCCAGCAGCCAAGCTTACAGGGTAGCACCCCTCCACTTT. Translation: CASSQAYRVAPLHF.

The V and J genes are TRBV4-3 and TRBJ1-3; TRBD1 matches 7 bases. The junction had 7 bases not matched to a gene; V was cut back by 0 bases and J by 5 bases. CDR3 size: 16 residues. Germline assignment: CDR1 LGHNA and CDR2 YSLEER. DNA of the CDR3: TGCGCCAGCAGCCAAGACAGGGGGACTAGAAGAAACACCATATATTTT. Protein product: CASSQDRGTRRNTIYF.

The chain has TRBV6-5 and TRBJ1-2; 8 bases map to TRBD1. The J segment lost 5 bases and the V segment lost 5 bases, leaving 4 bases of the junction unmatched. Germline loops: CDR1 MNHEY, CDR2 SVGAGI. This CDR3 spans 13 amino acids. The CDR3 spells CASSRTGRYGYTF. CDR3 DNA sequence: TGTGCCAGCAGTCGGACAGGGCGGTATGGCTACACCTTC.

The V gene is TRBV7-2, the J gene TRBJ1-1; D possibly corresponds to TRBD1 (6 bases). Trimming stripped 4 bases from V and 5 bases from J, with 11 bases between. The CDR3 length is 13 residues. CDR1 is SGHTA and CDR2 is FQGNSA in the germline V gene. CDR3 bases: TGTGCCAGCAGCTGGGTACAGGGTACTGAAGCTTTCTTT. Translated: CASSWVQGTEAFF.

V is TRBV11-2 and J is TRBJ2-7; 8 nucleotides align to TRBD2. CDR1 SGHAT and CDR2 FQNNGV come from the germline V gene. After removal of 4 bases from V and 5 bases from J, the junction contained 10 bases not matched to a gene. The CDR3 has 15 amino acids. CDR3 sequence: CASSSLAGRGHEQYF. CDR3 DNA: TGTGCCAGCAGCTCCCTGGCCGGGAGGGGCCACGAGCAGTACTTC.

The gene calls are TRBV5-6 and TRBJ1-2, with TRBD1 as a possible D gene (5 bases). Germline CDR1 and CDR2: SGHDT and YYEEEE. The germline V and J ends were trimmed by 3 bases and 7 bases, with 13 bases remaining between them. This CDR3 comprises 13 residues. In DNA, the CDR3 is TGTGCCAGCAGCTCAGAGCAGGGAACTGGCTACACCTTC. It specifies CASSSEQGTGYTF. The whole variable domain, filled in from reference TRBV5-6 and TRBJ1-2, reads DAGVTQSPTHLIKTRGQQVTLRCSPKSGHDTVSWYQQALGQGPQFIFQYYEEEERQRGNFPDRFSGHQFPNYSSELNVNALLLGDSALYLCASSSEQGTGYTFGSGTRLTVV.

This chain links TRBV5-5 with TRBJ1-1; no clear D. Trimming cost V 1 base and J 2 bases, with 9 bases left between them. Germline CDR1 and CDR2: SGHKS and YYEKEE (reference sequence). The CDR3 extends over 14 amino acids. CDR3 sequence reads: CASSLPYSNTEAFF. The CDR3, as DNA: TGTGCCAGCAGCTTGCCCTACAGCAACACTGAAGCTTTCTTT. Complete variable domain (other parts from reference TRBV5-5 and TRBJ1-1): DAGVTQSPTHLIKTRGQQVTLRCSPISGHKSVSWYQQVLGQGPQFIFQYYEKEERGRGNFPDRFSARQFPNYSSELNVNALLLGDSALYLCASSLPYSNTEAFFGQGTRLTVV.

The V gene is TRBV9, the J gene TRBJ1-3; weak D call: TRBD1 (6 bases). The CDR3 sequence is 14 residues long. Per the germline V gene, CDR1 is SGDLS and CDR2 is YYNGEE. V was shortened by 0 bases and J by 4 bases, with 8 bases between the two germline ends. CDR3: CASSVDRAGNTIYF. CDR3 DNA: TGTGCCAGCAGCGTAGACAGGGCGGGAAACACCATATATTTT.

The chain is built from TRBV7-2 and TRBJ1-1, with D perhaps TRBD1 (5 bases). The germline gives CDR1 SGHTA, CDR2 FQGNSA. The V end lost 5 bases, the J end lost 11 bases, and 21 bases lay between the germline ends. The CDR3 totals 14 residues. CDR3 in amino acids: CASSLNLWEGRAFF. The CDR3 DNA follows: TGTGCCAGCAGCCTCAACCTTTGGGAGGGGCGTGCTTTCTTT.

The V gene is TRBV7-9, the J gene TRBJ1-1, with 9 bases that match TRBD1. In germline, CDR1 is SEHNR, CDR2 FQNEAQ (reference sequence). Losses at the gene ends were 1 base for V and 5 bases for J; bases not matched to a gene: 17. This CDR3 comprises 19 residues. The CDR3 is CASSLVPGRGQGSFTEAFF. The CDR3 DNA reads TGTGCCAGCAGCTTAGTCCCGGGTAGGGGACAGGGAAGTTTTACTGAAGCTTTCTTT.

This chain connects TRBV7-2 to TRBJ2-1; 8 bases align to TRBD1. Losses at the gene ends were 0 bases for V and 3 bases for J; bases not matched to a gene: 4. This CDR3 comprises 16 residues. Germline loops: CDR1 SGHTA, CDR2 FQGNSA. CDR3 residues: CASSLAPGTGYNEQFF. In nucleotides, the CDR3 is TGTGCCAGCAGCTTAGCCCCCGGGACAGGCTACAATGAGCAGTTCTTC.

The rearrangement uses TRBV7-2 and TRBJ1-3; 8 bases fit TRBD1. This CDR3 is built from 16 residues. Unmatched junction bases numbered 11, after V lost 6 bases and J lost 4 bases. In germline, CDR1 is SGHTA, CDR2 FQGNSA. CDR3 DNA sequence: TGTGCCAGCAGTCGCATCGACAGGGGAACCGGAAACACCATATATTTT. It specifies CASSRIDRGTGNTIYF.

The CDR3 DNA reads TGTGCCAGCAGCCCAGGGACAGCTCAAGAACAAGAGACCCAGTACTTC. This encodes CASSPGTAQEQETQYF. The chain recombines TRBV11-3 with TRBJ2-5, with 7 bases lining up with TRBD1. V was clipped by 5 bases and J by 2 bases; unmatched bases: 11. Germline V gives CDR1 SGHNT, CDR2 YENEEA. The CDR3 has 16 amino acids.

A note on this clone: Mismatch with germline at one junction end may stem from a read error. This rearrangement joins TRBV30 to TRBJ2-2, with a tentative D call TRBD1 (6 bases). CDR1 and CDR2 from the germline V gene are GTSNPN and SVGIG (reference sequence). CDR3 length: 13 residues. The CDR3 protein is CAWSTGNAGELFF. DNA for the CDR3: TGTGCCTGGAGCACAGGGAACGCCGGGGAGCTGTTTTTT.

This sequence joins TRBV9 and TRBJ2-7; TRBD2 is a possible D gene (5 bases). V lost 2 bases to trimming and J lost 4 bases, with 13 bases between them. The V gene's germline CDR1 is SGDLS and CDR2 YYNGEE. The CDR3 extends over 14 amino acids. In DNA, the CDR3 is TGTGCCAGCAGCGTCTACGGGGATGATTACGAGCAGTACTTC. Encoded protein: CASSVYGDDYEQYF.

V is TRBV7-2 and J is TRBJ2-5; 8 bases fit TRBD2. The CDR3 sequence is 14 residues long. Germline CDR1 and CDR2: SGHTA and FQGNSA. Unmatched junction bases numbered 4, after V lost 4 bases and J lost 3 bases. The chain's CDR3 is CASSSLSGEETQYF. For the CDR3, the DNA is TGTGCCAGCAGCTCCCTTAGCGGGGAAGAGACCCAGTACTTC.

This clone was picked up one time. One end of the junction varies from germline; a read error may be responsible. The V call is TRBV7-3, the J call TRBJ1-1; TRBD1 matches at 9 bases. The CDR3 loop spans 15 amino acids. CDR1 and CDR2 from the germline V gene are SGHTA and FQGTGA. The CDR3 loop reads CASSVTGTGRTEAFF. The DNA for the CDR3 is TGTGCCAGCAGCGTAACCGGGACAGGGAGGACTGAAGCTTTCTTT.

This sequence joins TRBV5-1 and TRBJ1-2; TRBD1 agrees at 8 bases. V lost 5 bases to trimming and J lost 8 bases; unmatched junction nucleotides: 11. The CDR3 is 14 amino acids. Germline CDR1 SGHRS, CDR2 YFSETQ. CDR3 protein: CASSLRQGLDGYTF. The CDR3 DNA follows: TGCGCCAGCAGTCTTCGACAGGGGTTGGACGGCTACACCTTC.

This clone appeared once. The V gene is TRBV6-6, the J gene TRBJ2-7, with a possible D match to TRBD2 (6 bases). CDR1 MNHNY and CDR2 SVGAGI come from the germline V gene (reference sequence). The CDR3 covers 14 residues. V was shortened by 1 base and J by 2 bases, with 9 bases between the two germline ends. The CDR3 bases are TGTGCCAGCAGTTACTTGGGGGGAACCTACGAGCAGTACTTC. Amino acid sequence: CASSYLGGTYEQYF.

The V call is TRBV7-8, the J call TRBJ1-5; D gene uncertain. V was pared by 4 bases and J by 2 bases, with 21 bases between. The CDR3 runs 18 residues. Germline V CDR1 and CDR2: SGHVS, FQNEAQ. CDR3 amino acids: CASSSPGLALMGNQPQHF. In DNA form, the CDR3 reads TGTGCCAGCAGCTCCCCCGGTTTAGCCCTTATGGGCAATCAGCCCCAGCATTTT.

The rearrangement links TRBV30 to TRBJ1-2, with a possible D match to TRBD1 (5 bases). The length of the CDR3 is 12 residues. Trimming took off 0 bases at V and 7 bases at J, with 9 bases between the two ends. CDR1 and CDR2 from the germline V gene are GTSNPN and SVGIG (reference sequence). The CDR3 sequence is CAWSVTGVGYTF. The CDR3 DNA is TGTGCCTGGAGTGTTACAGGTGTTGGCTACACCTTC.

The CDR3 spells CASSAGTVYSGANVLTF. The CDR3 nucleotides read TGTGCCAGCTCAGCCGGGACAGTTTACTCTGGGGCCAACGTCCTGACTTTC. This chain links TRBV18 with TRBJ2-6; the match to TRBD1 covers 7 bases. Germline CDR1 reads KGHSH; CDR2 reads LQKENI. The V gene end was trimmed by 5 bases and the J gene end by 0 bases; junction bases not matched to a gene: 7. CDR3 length equals 17 residues.

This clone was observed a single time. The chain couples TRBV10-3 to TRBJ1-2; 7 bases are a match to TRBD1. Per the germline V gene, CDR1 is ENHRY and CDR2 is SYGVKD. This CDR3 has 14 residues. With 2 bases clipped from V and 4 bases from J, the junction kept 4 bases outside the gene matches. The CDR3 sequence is CAISEHRDSYGYTF. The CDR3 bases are TGTGCCATCAGTGAGCACCGGGACAGCTATGGCTACACCTTC.